This T cell receptor beta chain originates from a study of blood T cell repertoires in COVID-19. Study in general: COVID-19 samples collected from the United States, Italy and Spain covered acute and convalescent phases.

The CDR3 totals 14 residues. The trim removed 5 bases at V and 4 bases at J, leaving 7 bases unmatched. In germline, CDR1 is LNHDA, CDR2 SQIVND (reference sequence). Original methodology: Cell counts per sample came from amplifying reference gene primers. Data came from immunoSEQ multiplex PCR; TCRdb stores just in-frame clones and leaves some out. Clone size and V and J calls were adopted from that table, with D and trimming inferred from the DNA. The data contain over 200,000 clones, about 91% of them singletons. The sequenced sample consisted of peripheral blood. The receptor's source is a woman in her thirties or forties with acute or convalescent COVID-19. The rearrangement joins TRBV19 to TRBJ1-2; 7 nucleotides match TRBD1. CDR3 nucleotides: TGTGCCAGTAGTGGGGGACAGCAGGTCTATGGCTACACCTTC. This encodes CASSGGQQVYGYTF.